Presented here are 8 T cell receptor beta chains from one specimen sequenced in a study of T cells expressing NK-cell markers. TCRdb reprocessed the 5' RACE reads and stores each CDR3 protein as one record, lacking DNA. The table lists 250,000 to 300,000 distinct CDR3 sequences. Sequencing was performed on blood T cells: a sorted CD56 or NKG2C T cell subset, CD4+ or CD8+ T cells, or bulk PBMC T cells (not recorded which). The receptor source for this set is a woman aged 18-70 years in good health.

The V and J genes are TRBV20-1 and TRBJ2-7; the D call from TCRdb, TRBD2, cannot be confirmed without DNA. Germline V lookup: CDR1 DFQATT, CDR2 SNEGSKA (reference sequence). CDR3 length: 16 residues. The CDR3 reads CSARRLAGKGTYEQYF.

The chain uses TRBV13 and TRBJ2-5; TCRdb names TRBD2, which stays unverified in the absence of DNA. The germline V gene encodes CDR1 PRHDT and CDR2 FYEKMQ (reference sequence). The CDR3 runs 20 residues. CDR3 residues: CASSFKAPFEASGSGETQYF.

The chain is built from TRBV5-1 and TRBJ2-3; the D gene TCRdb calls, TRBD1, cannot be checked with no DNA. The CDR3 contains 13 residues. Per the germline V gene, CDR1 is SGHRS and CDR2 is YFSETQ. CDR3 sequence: CASSPGGTDTQYF. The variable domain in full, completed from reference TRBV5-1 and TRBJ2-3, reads KAGVTQTPRYLIKTRGQQVTLSCSPISGHRSVSWYQQTPGQGLQFLFEYFSETQRNKGNFPGRFSGRQFSNSRSEMNVSTLELGDSALYLCASSPGGTDTQYFGPGTRLTVL.

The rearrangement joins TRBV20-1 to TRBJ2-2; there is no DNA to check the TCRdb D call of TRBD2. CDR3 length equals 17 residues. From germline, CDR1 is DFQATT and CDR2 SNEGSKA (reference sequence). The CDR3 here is CSARDDKTSGNTGELFF.

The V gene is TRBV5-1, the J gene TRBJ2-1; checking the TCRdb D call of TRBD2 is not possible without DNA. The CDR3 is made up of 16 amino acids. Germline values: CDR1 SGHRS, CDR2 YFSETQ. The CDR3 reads CASSLSEGSSYNEQFF.

CDR3 residues: CTSPHTSGGLSSGANVLTF. This chain connects TRBV1 to TRBJ2-6; no DNA is available, so the TRBD2 call from TCRdb remains unchecked. TRBV1 is noted as a pseudogene. This CDR3 spans 19 amino acids.

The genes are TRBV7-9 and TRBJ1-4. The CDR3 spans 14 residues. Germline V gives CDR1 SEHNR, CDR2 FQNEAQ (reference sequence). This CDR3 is CASSRSGGEEKLFF.

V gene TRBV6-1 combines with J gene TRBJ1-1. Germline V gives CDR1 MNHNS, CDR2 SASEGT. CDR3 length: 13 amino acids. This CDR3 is CASSVKGNTEAFF.